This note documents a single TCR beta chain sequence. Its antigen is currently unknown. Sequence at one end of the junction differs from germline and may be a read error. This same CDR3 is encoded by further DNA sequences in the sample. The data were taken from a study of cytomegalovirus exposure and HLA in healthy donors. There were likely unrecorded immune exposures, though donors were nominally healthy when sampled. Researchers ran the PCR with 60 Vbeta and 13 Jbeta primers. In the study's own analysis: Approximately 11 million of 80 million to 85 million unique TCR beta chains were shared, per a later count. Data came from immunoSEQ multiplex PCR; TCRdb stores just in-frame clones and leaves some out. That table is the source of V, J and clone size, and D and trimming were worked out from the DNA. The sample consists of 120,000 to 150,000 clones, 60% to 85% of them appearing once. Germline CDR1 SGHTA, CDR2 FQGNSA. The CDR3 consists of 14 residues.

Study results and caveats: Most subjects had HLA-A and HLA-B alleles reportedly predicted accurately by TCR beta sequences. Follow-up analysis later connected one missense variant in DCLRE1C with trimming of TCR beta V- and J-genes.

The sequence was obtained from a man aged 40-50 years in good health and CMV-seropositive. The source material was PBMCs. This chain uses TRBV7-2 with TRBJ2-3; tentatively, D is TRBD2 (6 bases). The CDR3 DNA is TGCGCCAGCAGCCCGGACTACAACACAGATACGCAGTATTTT. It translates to CASSPDYNTDTQYF.